Below, 8 T cell receptor beta chains from the same sample are listed, as sequenced in a study of tumor-infiltrating lymphocytes in primary liver carcinoma (TCRdb year 2017). The instrument given in TCRdb is Illumina HiSeq 2500. Starting from around 500 ng total RNA, TCRbeta-specific cDNA was produced by reverse transcription with a constant-region primer and ProtoScript II reverse transcriptase. The TCRbeta libraries were prepared through three rounds of nested multiplex PCR following a slightly modified ARM-PCR procedure. Each of the first two PCR rounds ran for around 11 cycles using multiplex TRBV1-TRBV30 forward primers together with a Cbeta reverse primer. In TCRdb, the public reads were trimmed at Q25 with fastp and aligned with MiXCR, with productive beta chains retained. For every CDR3 protein sequence, its rows merge into one entry that carries the most common genes and DNA. The sample records approximately 100,000 distinct CDR3 sequences, more than 65% of which are singletons. 9.5% to 15% of the sample is taken by the ten largest.

Without any cell sorting, total RNA and DNA were extracted together from about 20-30 mg of bulk tissue using the AllPrep DNA/RNA mini kit. The sample consisted of liver tumor tissue from sampling region 2. The meaning of the sample's cell subset or site label: tumor region T2, inferior pole. The receptors come from a woman in her fifties or sixties with primary liver carcinoma and hepatitis B virus infection.

This clonotype has just one count. A read error may account for a junction end that differs from germline. The rearrangement links TRBV11-2 to TRBJ2-7, with 9 bases identical to TRBD2. CDR1 and CDR2 (germline): SGHAT, FQNNGV. The CDR3 sequence is 15 residues long. The CDR3 nucleotides are TGTACCAGCAGCCGTGCCAGACTAGCGGTTTACGAGCAGTACTTC. It codes for CTSSRARLAVYEQYF.

The J gene is TRBJ1-5, the V gene TRBV12-3 or TRBV12-4; D may be TRBD1 (5 bases). The germline V and J ends were trimmed by 10 bases and 4 bases, with 14 bases remaining between them. The CDR3 contains 13 residues. This chain's CDR3 is CANGLGENQPQHF. CDR3 bases: TGTGCCAACGGTTTAGGGGAGAATCAGCCCCAGCATTTT.

There are many counts of this clonotype. This chain connects TRBV7-8 to TRBJ1-6; D not certain. V was pared by 6 bases and J by 7 bases, with 13 bases between. Germline loops: CDR1 SGHVS, CDR2 FQNEAQ. The CDR3 is made up of 14 amino acids. The CDR3 DNA is TGTGCCAGCAGTCCGCCTGAGGGCAATTCACCCCTCCACTTT. This sequence encodes CASSPPEGNSPLHF.

The gene calls are TRBV6-6 and TRBJ1-2; D is uncertain. This CDR3 has 12 amino acids. CDR1 and CDR2 from the germline V gene are MNHNY and SVGAGI (reference sequence). This CDR3 is CVNSSVSYGYTF. CDR3 DNA sequence: TGTGTCAACAGCTCGGTTTCCTATGGCTACACCTTC.

This clonotype was recorded a few times. The junction does not match germline at one end; this may be a read error. This CDR3 is CSAKMGASFYEQYF. In DNA, the CDR3 is TGCAGTGCTAAGATGGGGGCCTCTTTCTACGAGCAGTATTTC. The chain employs TRBV20-1 and TRBJ2-7, with D possibly matching TRBD1 (6 bases). Germline CDR1 is DFQATT and CDR2 is SNEGSKA (reference sequence). The CDR3 covers 14 residues.

Turning to this clonotype: Germline is not matched at one junction end, which may reflect a read error. The rearrangement joins TRBV11-2 to TRBJ2-2; the match to TRBD2 covers 14 bases. Germline values: CDR1 SGHAT, CDR2 FQNNGV. This CDR3 is built from 19 residues. CDR3 bases: TGTGCCAGCAGCTCTGGGACTAGCGGGAGAAAGAGGAACATCGGGGAGCTGTTTTTT. This codes for CASSSGTSGRKRNIGELFF.

The rearrangement joins TRBV11-2 to TRBJ2-5; tentatively, D is TRBD1 (5 bases). Trimming left V 2 bases short and J 1 base short, with 17 bases between. CDR3 size: 17 residues. Germline assignment: CDR1 SGHAT and CDR2 FQNNGV. Written as DNA, the CDR3 is TGTGCCAGCAGCTTATTTTCAGGCTGGGGCTTCCAAGAGACCCAGTACTTC. Translation: CASSLFSGWGFQETQYF.

This clonotype counts as medium-sized. The CDR3 DNA reads as TGTGCCAGCAGCGGGACAGGAGGCAATTCACCCCTCCACTTT. Protein: CASSGTGGNSPLHF. This chain connects TRBV11-2 to TRBJ1-6, with 8 bases lining up with TRBD1. The CDR3 is 14 amino acids. Germline trimming cut 5 bases from V and 7 bases from J; bases unmatched to any gene: 4. Germline V gene data show CDR1 as SGHAT and CDR2 as FQNNGV.